This T cell receptor (beta chain) derives from a study of T-cell memory formation after mild COVID-19. Study in general: Clusters of TCRs were largely donor specific.

Trimming pared 3 bases from V and 2 bases from J, leaving 8 bases between. The CDR3 length is 13 residues. Per the germline V gene, CDR1 is MNHNS and CDR2 is SASEGT. TCRdb re-analysed the 5' RACE reads in MiXCR, keeping a single row per CDR3 protein. The data show about 280,000 distinct CDR3 sequences, with approximately 7.6% seen just once and about 20% held by the top ten. The sample consisted of PBMCs or a T cell subset sorted from them (not recorded which). The chain uses TRBV6-1 and TRBJ2-7, with D possibly being TRBD1 (6 bases). The receptor's source is a man between 18 and 29 years old who had mild COVID-19 (a few samples of this study predate the infection). Cell type and time point are not known. The CDR3: CASSEGATYEQYV. The CDR3 DNA follows: TGTGCCAGCAGTGAGGGGGCCACCTACGAGCAGTACGTC.